Following are 23 T cell receptor beta chains from one sample sequenced in a study of neurological immune-mediated disorders (dated by TCRdb to about 2019). Taken with the paper, the label for time point translates to: longitudinal time-point 3. Library creation used 5' RACE. TCRdb lists the instrument as Illumina HiSeq 2500. Through fastp at Q25 and MiXCR, TCRdb rebuilt clones from the public reads, retaining in-frame beta chains. Duplicate CDR3 protein sequences are folded into a single record with the most common DNA and genes. The table for this sample lists under 100,000 distinct CDR3 sequences; around 4.5% of them were counted only once. 5% to 6% of the sample rests with the top ten. Sequences were obtained from PBMCs. These TCRs come from a woman in her fifties or sixties with multiple sclerosis.

This clonotype was recorded at least ten times. The V gene is TRBV5-5, the J gene TRBJ1-1; D is ambiguous. Germline-derived CDR1 and CDR2 are SGHKS and YYEKEE (reference sequence). CDR3 size: 14 residues. V shed 2 bases and J shed 0 bases, with 8 bases lying between them. CDR3 loop: CASSFEHLNTEAFF. CDR3 sequence (DNA): TGTGCCAGCAGCTTTGAGCACTTGAACACTGAAGCTTTCTTT.

This clonotype has a count of ten or more. The J gene is TRBJ1-2, the V gene TRBV12-3 or TRBV12-4; tentative D call: TRBD1 (5 bases). The CDR3 sequence is 13 residues long. Trimming cost V 1 base and J 6 bases, with 9 bases left between them. The CDR3 DNA reads as TGTGCCAGCAGTTTAGGAGACAGCAATGGCTACACCTTC. Residues: CASSLGDSNGYTF.

This clonotype was found many times. V gene TRBV20-1 combines with J gene TRBJ2-5; 8 nucleotides align to TRBD2. Germline assignment: CDR1 DFQATT and CDR2 SNEGSKA (reference sequence). J gave up 5 bases and V 3 bases, and 8 bases lay outside the gene matches. The CDR3 runs 14 residues. CDR3: CSARWRGVSETQYF. CDR3 DNA: TGCAGTGCTAGGTGGCGGGGGGTTTCGGAGACCCAGTACTTC.

The table lists this clonotype with many counts. This chain joins TRBV15 and TRBJ2-5, with a tentative D call TRBD2 (6 bases). Trimming left V 0 bases short and J 4 bases short, with 9 bases between. This CDR3 comprises 14 residues. CDR1 and CDR2 from the germline V gene are LNHNV and YYDKDF (reference sequence). The CDR3 here is CATSRDMGGETQYF. CDR3 nucleotide sequence: TGTGCCACCAGCAGAGATATGGGGGGAGAGACCCAGTACTTC.

This chain joins TRBV5-1 and TRBJ2-7, with D tentatively TRBD2 (5 bases). Per the germline V gene, CDR1 is SGHRS and CDR2 is YFSETQ. The V end lost 6 bases, the J end lost 4 bases, and 14 bases lay between the germline ends. CDR3 length equals 13 residues. CDR3: CASTAVGVYEQYF. The DNA of the CDR3 is TGCGCCAGCACGGCGGTGGGAGTTTACGAGCAGTACTTC.

In its sample, this clonotype was seen many times. The chain joins TRBV20-1 to TRBJ1-5, with 11 bases aligning to TRBD1. CDR1 DFQATT and CDR2 SNEGSKA come from the germline V gene (reference sequence). Trimming at V came to 7 bases and at J to 4 bases, leaving 3 bases not matched to a gene. CDR3 length: 13 residues. Here the CDR3 reads CSGGQGVNQPQHF. The CDR3, as DNA: TGCAGTGGGGGACAGGGGGTGAATCAGCCCCAGCATTTT.

This clonotype was detected many times. The rearrangement uses TRBV5-6 and TRBJ1-2; 8 bases match TRBD1. V shed 3 bases and J 7 bases; nucleotides not matched to a gene: 11. There are 15 residues in the CDR3. Germline V gene data show CDR1 as SGHDT and CDR2 as YYEEEE. CDR3 sequence (DNA): TGTGCCAGCAGCTACCGGGACAGGTGGGGTAGTGGCTACACCTTC. It codes for CASSYRDRWGSGYTF.

This clonotype was counted only a few times. A much larger clone is a single base away; this may be a read error. The chain carries TRBV4-1 and TRBJ1-3, with 7 bases fitting TRBD1. Per germline, CDR1 MGHRA and CDR2 YSYEKL. The CDR3 runs to 16 residues. With V trimmed by 0 bases and J by 4 bases, 6 bases remained unmatched. The CDR3 region is CASSQETGIRGNTIYF. DNA of the CDR3: TGCGCCAGCAGCCAAGAGACAGGGATACGCGGAAACACCATATATTTT.

This clonotype was detected many times. This chain connects TRBV10-3 to TRBJ1-5; 10 bases are a match to TRBD1. V shed 6 bases and J 1 base; nucleotides not matched to a gene: 12. CDR1 ENHRY and CDR2 SYGVKD come from the germline V gene. The CDR3 runs 18 residues. CDR3 sequence (DNA): TGTGCCATCAGCTCCGGGACAGGGGATGGAGTAAGCAATCAGCCCCAGCATTTT. This encodes CAISSGTGDGVSNQPQHF.

This clonotype was seen at least ten times. This rearrangement joins TRBV6-1 to TRBJ2-6, with D possibly matching TRBD1 (7 bases). V shed 6 bases and J shed 2 bases, with 11 bases lying between them. Per the germline V gene, CDR1 is MNHNS and CDR2 is SASEGT. This CDR3 contains 15 residues. Here the CDR3 reads CASRGGQTGANVLTF. CDR3 in DNA: TGTGCCAGCAGGGGGGGACAGACTGGGGCCAACGTCCTGACTTTC.

This clonotype was counted many times. CDR3 loop: CSARAPGLAGDYNEQFF. CDR3 sequence (DNA): TGCAGTGCTAGGGCGCCGGGACTAGCGGGGGACTACAATGAGCAGTTCTTC. V gene TRBV20-1 combines with J gene TRBJ2-1; TRBD2 matches at 14 bases. Looked up from germline, CDR1 is DFQATT and CDR2 is SNEGSKA (reference sequence). The trim removed 3 bases at V and 3 bases at J, leaving 7 bases unmatched. CDR3 length: 17 amino acids.

This clonotype showed up many times. The chain uses TRBV30 and TRBJ2-3, with unresolved D. CDR1 is GTSNPN, CDR2 SVGIG, per germline (reference sequence). This CDR3 is built from 14 residues. V was shortened by 0 bases and J by 2 bases, with 9 bases between the two germline ends. CDR3: CAWSVGLHTDTQYF. In DNA form, the CDR3 reads TGTGCCTGGAGTGTTGGGCTCCACACAGATACGCAGTATTTT.

This clonotype was observed a handful of times. The gene calls are TRBV5-1 and TRBJ2-2, with D possibly matching TRBD2 (5 bases). V lost 5 bases, J lost 0 bases, and 14 bases lay in between. CDR1 is SGHRS, CDR2 YFSETQ, per germline. The CDR3 has 16 residues. CDR3 sequence (DNA): TGCGCCAGCAGTTTTGAGGGCCGGTCGAACACCGGGGAGCTGTTTTTT. Its translation: CASSFEGRSNTGELFF.

This clonotype was recorded many times. V is TRBV6-5 and J is TRBJ2-7; 10 bases agree with TRBD2. Germline CDR1 is MNHEY and CDR2 is SVGAGI. The length of the CDR3 is 17 residues. V was clipped by 6 bases and J by 3 bases; unmatched bases: 14. The CDR3 nucleotides are TGTGCCAGCAGACCCCAGGGGGGGCTAGCGGGAGACTACGAGCAGTACTTC. It is translated as CASRPQGGLAGDYEQYF.

This clonotype was seen many times. The gene calls are TRBV12-3 or TRBV12-4 and TRBJ1-5; perhaps TRBD1 as D (5 bases). CDR3 length: 14 residues. V was pared by 5 bases and J by 2 bases, with 10 bases between. The CDR3 reads CASSRETGNQPQHF. The CDR3 nucleotides are TGTGCCAGCAGTCGTGAGACAGGCAATCAGCCCCAGCATTTT.

This clonotype was counted many times. The V and J genes are TRBV10-1 and TRBJ2-3; 8 bases fit TRBD2. V lost 8 bases and J lost 2; bases outside the gene matches: 9. The CDR3 is made up of 15 amino acids. Germline loops: CDR1 WNHNN, CDR2 SYGVQD (reference sequence). CDR3 residues: CASGQLAGLTDTQYF. CDR3 nucleotides: TGCGCCAGCGGGCAGCTAGCGGGTCTCACAGATACGCAGTATTTT.

This clonotype was seen repeatedly, ten times or more. This chain connects TRBV29-1 to TRBJ2-3, with 8 bases aligning to TRBD2. The J segment lost 2 bases and the V segment lost 3 bases, leaving 4 bases of the junction unmatched. Per the germline V gene, CDR1 is SQVTM and CDR2 is ANQGSEA. There are 14 residues in the CDR3. The DNA for the CDR3 is TGCAGCGTTGATGCGGGGGGTCTCACAGATACGCAGTATTTT. As protein: CSVDAGGLTDTQYF.

This clonotype came up many times. The J gene is TRBJ1-2, the V gene TRBV20-1; no reliable D call. Trimming stripped 3 bases from V and 0 bases from J, with 8 bases between. Per germline, CDR1 DFQATT and CDR2 SNEGSKA (reference sequence). The CDR3 has 13 residues. CDR3 in DNA: TGCAGTGCTAGTCCACAACCTAACTATGGCTACACCTTC. Translation: CSASPQPNYGYTF.

This clonotype was recorded many times. The CDR3 loop reads CASSPPSGRRTAQYF. Written as DNA, the CDR3 is TGTGCCAGCAGCCCCCCGTCGGGCCGTAGGACGGCGCAGTATTTT. J is TRBJ2-3 and V is TRBV7-2; D gene unclear. The CDR3 extends over 15 amino acids. The germline CDR1 and CDR2 sequences are SGHTA and FQGNSA. V shed 5 bases and J shed 10 bases, with 22 bases lying between them.

This clonotype was picked up many times. The V and J genes are TRBV6-6 and TRBJ1-2; D uncertain. Germline CDR1 and CDR2: MNHNY and SVGAGI (reference sequence). V lost 0 bases to trimming and J lost 6 bases, with 17 bases between them. The CDR3 consists of 16 residues. The CDR3 protein is CASSYSRPKPPNGYTF. As DNA, the CDR3 is TGTGCCAGCAGTTACTCGAGACCCAAGCCCCCAAATGGCTACACCTTC.

This clonotype has at least ten counts. The V call is TRBV24-1, the J call TRBJ2-3; 10 bases map to TRBD2. The ends lost 6 bases at V and 2 bases at J; junction bases unmatched: 7. Looked up from germline, CDR1 is KGHDR and CDR2 is SFDVKD. The length of the CDR3 is 16 residues. The chain's CDR3 is CATSLSGLADTDTQYF. Written as DNA, the CDR3 is TGTGCCACCAGTCTTTCCGGACTAGCGGACACAGATACGCAGTATTTT.

This clonotype was observed many times. This sequence joins TRBV9 and TRBJ2-5, with D unclear. Germline CDR1 is SGDLS and CDR2 is YYNGEE. There are 14 residues in the CDR3. V lost 6 bases and J lost 6, with 18 bases in between. CDR3 sequence reads: CASNLEGPEQTQYF. CDR3 DNA sequence: TGTGCCAGCAACCTAGAAGGGCCGGAACAGACCCAGTACTTC.

This clonotype was recorded many times. The rearrangement joins TRBV3-1 to TRBJ2-2; D not certain. Trimming stripped 4 bases from V and 0 bases from J, with 12 bases between. The CDR3 consists of 16 residues. CDR1 LGHDT and CDR2 YNNKEL come from the germline V gene (reference sequence). CDR3: CASSLGPNANTGELFF. As DNA, the CDR3 is TGTGCCAGCAGCCTAGGACCTAACGCGAACACCGGGGAGCTGTTTTTT.